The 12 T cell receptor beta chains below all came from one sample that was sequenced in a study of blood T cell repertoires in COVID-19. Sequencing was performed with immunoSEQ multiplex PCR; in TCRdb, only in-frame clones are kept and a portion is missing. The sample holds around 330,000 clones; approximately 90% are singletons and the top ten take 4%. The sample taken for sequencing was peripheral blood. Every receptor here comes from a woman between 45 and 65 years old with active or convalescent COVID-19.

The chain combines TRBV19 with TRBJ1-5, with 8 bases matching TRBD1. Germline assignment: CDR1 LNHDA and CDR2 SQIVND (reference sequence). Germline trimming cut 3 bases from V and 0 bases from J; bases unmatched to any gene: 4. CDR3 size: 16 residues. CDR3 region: CASSIPTGVSNQPQHF. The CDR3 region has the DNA TGTGCCAGTAGTATCCCGACAGGGGTTAGCAATCAGCCCCAGCATTTT.

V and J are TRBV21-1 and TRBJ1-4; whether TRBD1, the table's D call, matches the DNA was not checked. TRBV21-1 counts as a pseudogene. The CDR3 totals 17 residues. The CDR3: CASAYRDRGHHGEKLFF. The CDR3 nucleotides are TGTGCCAGCGCCTACCGGGACAGGGGGCACCACGGTGAAAAACTGTTTTTT.

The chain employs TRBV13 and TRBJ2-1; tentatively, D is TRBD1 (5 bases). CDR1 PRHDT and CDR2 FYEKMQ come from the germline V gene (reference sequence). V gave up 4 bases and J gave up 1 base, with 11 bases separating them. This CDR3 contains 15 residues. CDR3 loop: CASSWGGTSYNEQFF. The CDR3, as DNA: TGTGCCAGCAGCTGGGGCGGCACTTCCTACAATGAGCAGTTCTTC. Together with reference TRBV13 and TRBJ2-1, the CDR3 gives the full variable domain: AAGVIQSPRHLIKEKRETATLKCYPIPRHDTVYWYQQGPGQDPQFLISFYEKMQSDKGSIPDRFSAQQFSDYHSELNMSSLELGDSALYFCASSWGGTSYNEQFFGPGTRLTVL.

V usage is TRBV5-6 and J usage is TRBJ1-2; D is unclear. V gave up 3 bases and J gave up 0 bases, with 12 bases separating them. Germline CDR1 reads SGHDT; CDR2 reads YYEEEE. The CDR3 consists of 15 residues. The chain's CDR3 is CASSSQQTANYGYTF. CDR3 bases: TGTGCCAGCAGCTCCCAACAAACAGCTAACTATGGCTACACCTTC.

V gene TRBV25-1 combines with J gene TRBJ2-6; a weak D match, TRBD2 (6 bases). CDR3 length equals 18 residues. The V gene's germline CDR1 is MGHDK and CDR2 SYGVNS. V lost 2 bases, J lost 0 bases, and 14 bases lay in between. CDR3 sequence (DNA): TGTGCCAGCAGTGAAAAAGGGAGGCGGGTCTCTGGGGCCAACGTCCTGACTTTC. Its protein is CASSEKGRRVSGANVLTF.

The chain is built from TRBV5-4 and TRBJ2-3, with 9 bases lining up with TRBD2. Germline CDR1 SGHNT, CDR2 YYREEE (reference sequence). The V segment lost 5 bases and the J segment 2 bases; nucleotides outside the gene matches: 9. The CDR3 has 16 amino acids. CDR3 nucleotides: TGTGCCAGCAGGCGAGCGGGAGGACCCCCCACAGATACGCAGTATTTT. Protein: CASRRAGGPPTDTQYF.

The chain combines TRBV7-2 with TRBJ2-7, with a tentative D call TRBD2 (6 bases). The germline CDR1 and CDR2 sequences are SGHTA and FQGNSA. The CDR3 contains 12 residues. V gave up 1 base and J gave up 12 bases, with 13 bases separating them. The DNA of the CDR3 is TGTGCCAGCAGCTTAGGAGGAGGGCCCCTGTACTTC. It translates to CASSLGGGPLYF.

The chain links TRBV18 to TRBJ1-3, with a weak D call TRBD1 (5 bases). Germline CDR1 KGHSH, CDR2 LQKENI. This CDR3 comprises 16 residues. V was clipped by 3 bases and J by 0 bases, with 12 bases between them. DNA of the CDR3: TGTGCCAGCTCACCGACAGCTCTGAGCTCTGGAAACACCATATATTTT. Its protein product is CASSPTALSSGNTIYF.

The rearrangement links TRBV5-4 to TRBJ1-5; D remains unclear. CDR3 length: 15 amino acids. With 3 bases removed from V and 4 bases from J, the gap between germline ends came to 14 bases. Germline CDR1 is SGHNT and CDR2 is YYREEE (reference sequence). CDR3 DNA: TGTGCCAGCAGCTCGGGAGGCCAGCAGAATCAGCCCCAGCATTTT. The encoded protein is CASSSGGQQNQPQHF.

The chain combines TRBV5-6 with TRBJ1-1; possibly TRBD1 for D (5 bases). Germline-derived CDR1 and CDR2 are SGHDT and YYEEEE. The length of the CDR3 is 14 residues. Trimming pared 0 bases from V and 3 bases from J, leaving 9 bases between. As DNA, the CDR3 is TGTGCCAGCAGCTTGGGCGGGGGGGACACTGAAGCTTTCTTT. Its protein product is CASSLGGGDTEAFF.

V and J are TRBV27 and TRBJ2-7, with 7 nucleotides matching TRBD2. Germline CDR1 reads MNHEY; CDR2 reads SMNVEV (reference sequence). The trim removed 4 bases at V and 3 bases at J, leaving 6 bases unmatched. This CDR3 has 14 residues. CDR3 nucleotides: TGTGCCAGCAGTTCGGGGGGAGTGCTCTACGAGCAGTACTTC. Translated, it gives CASSSGGVLYEQYF.

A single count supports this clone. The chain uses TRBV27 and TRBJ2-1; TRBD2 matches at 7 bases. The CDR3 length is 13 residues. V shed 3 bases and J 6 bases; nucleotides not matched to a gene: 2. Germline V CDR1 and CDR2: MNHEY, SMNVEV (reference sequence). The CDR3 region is CASSFWGGNEQFF. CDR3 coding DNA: TGTGCCAGCAGTTTCTGGGGGGGCAATGAGCAGTTCTTC.